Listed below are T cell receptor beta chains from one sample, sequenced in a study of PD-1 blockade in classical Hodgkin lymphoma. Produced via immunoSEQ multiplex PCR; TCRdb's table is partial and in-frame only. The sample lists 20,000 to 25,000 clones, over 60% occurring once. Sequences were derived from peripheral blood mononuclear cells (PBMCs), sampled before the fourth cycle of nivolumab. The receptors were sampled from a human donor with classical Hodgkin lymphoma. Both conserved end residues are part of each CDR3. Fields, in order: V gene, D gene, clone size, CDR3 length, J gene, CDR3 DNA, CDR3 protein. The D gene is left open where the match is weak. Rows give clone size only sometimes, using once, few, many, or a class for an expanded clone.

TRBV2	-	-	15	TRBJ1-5	TGTGCCAGCAGCAACCGGGGGGGGCCCAATCAGCCCCAGCATTTT	CASSNRGGPNQPQHF
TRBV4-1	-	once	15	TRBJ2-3	TGCGCCAGCAGCCAGGCAGGGATTGGCACAGATACGCAGTATTTT	CASSQAGIGTDTQYF
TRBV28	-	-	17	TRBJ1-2	TGTGCCAGCTACCCCGGCTTTCGAACCCGGCTGAGCTATGGCTACACCTTC	CASYPGFRTRLSYGYTF
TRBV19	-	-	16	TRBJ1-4	TGTGCCAGTAGTCCAGGGCTGGAAACGGCTAATGAAAAACTGTTTTTT	CASSPGLETANEKLFF
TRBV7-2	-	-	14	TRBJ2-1	TGTGCCAGCAGCCGGGTCGCTAGTGGCAATGAGCAGTTCTTC	CASSRVASGNEQFF
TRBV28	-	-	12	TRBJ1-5	TGTGCCAGCAGTATATTAAATCAGCCCCAGCATTTT	CASSILNQPQHF
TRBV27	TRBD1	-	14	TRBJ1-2	TGTGCCAGCAGTTTGCGGCGGACAGGGTATGGCTACACCTTC	CASSLRRTGYGYTF
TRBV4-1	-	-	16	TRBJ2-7	TGCGCCAGCAGCCCCCAGGTTCCATCCCCCCTCTACGAGCAGTACTTC	CASSPQVPSPLYEQYF
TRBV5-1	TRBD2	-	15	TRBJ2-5	TGCGCCAGCAGCTTAGCGGGGGCGCTCCAAGAGACCCAGTACTTC	CASSLAGALQETQYF
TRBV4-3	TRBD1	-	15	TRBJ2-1	TGCGCCAGCAGCCAGGGGACAGGCCACTACAATGAGCAGTTCTTC	CASSQGTGHYNEQFF
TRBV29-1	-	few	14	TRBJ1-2	TGCAGCGTTGAAGCCCCGGGAAGACCCTATGGCTACACCTTC	CSVEAPGRPYGYTF
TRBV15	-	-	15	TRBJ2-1	TGTGCCACCAGCAGAGATCGGGCAGGGTTCTATGAGCAGTTCTTC	CATSRDRAGFYEQFF
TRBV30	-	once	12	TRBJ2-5	TGTGCCTGGTCCAGGGATCTTGAGACCCAGTACTTC	CAWSRDLETQYF
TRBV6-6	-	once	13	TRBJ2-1	TGTGCCAGCAACGATAACAGGGCGAATGAGCAGTTCTTC	CASNDNRANEQFF
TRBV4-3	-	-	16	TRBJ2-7	TGCGCCAGCAGCCAAGATCTGTGGGAAGGAGCCTACGAGCAGTACTTC	CASSQDLWEGAYEQYF
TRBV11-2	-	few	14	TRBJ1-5	TGTGCCAGCAGCGACTTGGATGGCGTTAGGCCCCAGCATTTT	CASSDLDGVRPQHF
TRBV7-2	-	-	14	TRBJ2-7	TGTGCCAGCAGCTTAGGTGGGGGCCCCTACGAGCAGTACTTC	CASSLGGGPYEQYF
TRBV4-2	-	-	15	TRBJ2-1	TGTGCCAGCAGCCCATTTAGCGAGAACGCGTATGAGCAGTTCTTC	CASSPFSENAYEQFF
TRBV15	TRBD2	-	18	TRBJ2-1	TGTGCCACCAGCAGAGGCTTAGCGGGGGGGATTGGTTACAATGAGCAGTTCTTC	CATSRGLAGGIGYNEQFF
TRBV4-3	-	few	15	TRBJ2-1	TGCGCCAGCAGCCAAGGAAGCGGCTCCTACAATGAGCAGTTCTTC	CASSQGSGSYNEQFF
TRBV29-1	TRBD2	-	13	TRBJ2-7	TGCAGCGTTGACGGCGGCGGGAGTCACGAGCAGTACTTC	CSVDGGGSHEQYF
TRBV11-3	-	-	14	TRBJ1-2	TGTGCCAGCAGCTTCGGGGGGGAAGACTATGGCTACACCTTC	CASSFGGEDYGYTF
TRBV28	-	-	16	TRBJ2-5	TGTGCCAGCAGTTTCGGAAGCGGCAAACTTGATGAGACCCAGTACTTC	CASSFGSGKLDETQYF
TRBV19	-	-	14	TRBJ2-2	TGTGCCATCGGCCGGACAGCGAACACCGGGGAGCTGTTTTTT	CAIGRTANTGELFF
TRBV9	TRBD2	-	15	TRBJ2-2	TGTGCCAGCAGCAGTGGGGGACTAGCGGCCGGGGAGCTGTTTTTT	CASSSGGLAAGELFF